This TCR beta chain was recovered during a study of beta chain features in type 1 diabetes. Germline trimming cut 4 bases from V and 4 bases from J; bases unmatched to any gene: 9. The CDR3 totals 16 residues. Looked up from germline, CDR1 is SGHNT and CDR2 is YYREEE (reference sequence). What was sequenced were expressed TCRB transcripts, since all of the isolated RNA had been reverse transcribed. This table comes from immunoSEQ multiplex PCR, and its TCRdb copy is limited to in-frame clones, with some not included. The top ten clones hold approximately 0.93% of a sample with under 300,000 clones, 8% of them seen once.

The receptor was derived from a woman under 30 in good health. Material: central memory CD4+ T cells from blood. The chain employs TRBV5-4 and TRBJ2-5; 11 bases agree with TRBD2. The DNA for the CDR3 is TGTGCCAGCAGCCCCGGGACTAGCGGACCGATAGAGACCCAGTACTTC. Its protein is CASSPGTSGPIETQYF.